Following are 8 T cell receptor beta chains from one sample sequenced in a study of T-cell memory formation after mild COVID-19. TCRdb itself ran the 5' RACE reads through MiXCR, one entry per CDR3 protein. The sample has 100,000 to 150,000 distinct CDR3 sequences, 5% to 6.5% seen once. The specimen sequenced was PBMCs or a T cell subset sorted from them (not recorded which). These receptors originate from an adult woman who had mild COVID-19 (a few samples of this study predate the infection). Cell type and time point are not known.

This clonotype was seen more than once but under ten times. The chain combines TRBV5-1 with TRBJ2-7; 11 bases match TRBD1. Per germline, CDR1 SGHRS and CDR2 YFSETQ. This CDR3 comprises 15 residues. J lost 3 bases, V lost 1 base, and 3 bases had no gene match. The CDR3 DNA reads TGCGCCAGCAGCTTGAGCGGGACAGGGGGCTACGAGCAGTACTTC. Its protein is CASSLSGTGGYEQYF.

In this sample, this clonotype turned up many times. CDR3 region: CSARAVATDTQYF. The CDR3 coding sequence is TGCAGTGCTAGGGCGGTGGCCACAGATACGCAGTATTTT. The J gene is TRBJ2-3, the V gene TRBV20-1; no reliable D call. The V end lost 3 bases, the J end lost 2 bases, and 9 bases lay between the germline ends. The germline CDR1 and CDR2 sequences are DFQATT and SNEGSKA (reference sequence). CDR3 length equals 13 residues.

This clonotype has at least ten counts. CDR3 nucleotides: TGTGCCAGCAGTTCTACAGGCCAGCCCCAGCATTTT. Encoded protein: CASSSTGQPQHF. The rearrangement links TRBV12-3 or TRBV12-4 to TRBJ1-5, with a possible D match to TRBD1 (5 bases). CDR3 length equals 12 residues. V lost 4 bases to trimming and J lost 7 bases, with 8 bases between them.

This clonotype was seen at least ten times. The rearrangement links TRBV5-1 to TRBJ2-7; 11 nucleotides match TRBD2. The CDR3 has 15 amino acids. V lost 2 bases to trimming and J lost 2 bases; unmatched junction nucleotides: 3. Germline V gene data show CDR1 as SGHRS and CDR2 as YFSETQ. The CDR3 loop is CASSFGTSGAYEQYF. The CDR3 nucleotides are TGCGCCAGCAGCTTCGGGACTAGCGGCGCCTACGAGCAGTACTTC.

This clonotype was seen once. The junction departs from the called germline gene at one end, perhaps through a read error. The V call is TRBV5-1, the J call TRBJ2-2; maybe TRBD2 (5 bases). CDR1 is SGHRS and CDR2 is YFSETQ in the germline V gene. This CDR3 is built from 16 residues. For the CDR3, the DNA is TGCGCCAGCAGCGATGCGGGCCAGCTCGGCACCGGGGAGCTGATTTTT. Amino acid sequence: CASSDAGQLGTGELIF.

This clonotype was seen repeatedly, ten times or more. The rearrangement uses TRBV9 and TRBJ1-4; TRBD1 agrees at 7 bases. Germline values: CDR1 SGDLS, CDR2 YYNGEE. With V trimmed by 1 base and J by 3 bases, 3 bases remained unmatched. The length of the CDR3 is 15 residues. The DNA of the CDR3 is TGTGCCAGCAGCGTATTGGGACAGCCTAATGAAAAACTGTTTTTT. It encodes CASSVLGQPNEKLFF.

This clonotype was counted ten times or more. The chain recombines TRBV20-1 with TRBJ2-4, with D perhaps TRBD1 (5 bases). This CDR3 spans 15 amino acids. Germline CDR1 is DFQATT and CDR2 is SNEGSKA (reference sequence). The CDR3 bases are TGCAGCGTTGACCGGACAAACCTAGCCAAAAACATTCAGTACTTC. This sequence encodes CSVDRTNLAKNIQYF.

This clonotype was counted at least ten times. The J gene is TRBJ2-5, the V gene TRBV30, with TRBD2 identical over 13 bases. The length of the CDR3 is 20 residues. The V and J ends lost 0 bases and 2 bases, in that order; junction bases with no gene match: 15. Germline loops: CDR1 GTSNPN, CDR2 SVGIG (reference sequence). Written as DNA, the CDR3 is TGTGCCTGGAGTGTATCCCGGACTAGCGGGAGACGACTGTCACAAGAGACCCAGTACTTC. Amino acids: CAWSVSRTSGRRLSQETQYF.